Following are 14 T cell receptor beta chains from one sample sequenced in a study of cytomegalovirus exposure and HLA in healthy donors. A multiplex PCR was run with 60 Vbeta primers and 13 Jbeta primers. Here immunoSEQ multiplex PCR was the method, and the copy in TCRdb shows in-frame clones only, minus some. The sample has some 87,000 clones; about two thirds are singletons. The sample was PBMCs. These receptors all come from a woman in her 50s in good health and CMV-seropositive.

About this clone itself: A read error may produce the germline difference seen at one junction end. V is TRBV2 and J is TRBJ1-2, with 7 nucleotides matching TRBD1. The germline CDR1 and CDR2 sequences are SNHLY and FYNNEI. The CDR3 totals 15 residues. The CDR3 nucleotides read TGTGCCAGCAGGGAAGCGACAGGGAAAAACTATGGCTACACCTTC. It yields the protein CASREATGKNYGYTF.

This chain uses TRBV5-1 with TRBJ2-2; 7 nucleotides line up with TRBD1. The V segment lost 3 bases and the J segment 5 bases; nucleotides outside the gene matches: 4. The CDR3 is made up of 14 amino acids. The germline gives CDR1 SGHRS, CDR2 YFSETQ. CDR3 nucleotides: TGCGCCAGCAGCTCACAGGGGTCGACCGGGGAGCTGTTTTTT. This translates into CASSSQGSTGELFF.

CDR3 coding DNA: TGTGCCAGTAGTAACCCCGCGGGAGCTGGCTTTCGAGATACGCAGTATTTT. Encoded protein: CASSNPAGAGFRDTQYF. The chain couples TRBV19 to TRBJ2-3, with 7 bases that match TRBD2. Trimming removed 4 bases from V and 5 bases from J; junction bases left unmatched: 15. Germline-derived CDR1 and CDR2 are LNHDA and SQIVND (reference sequence). The CDR3 is 17 amino acids.

The chain is built from TRBV7-8 and TRBJ2-3, with D perhaps matching TRBD1 (6 bases). Germline V gene sequence: CDR1 SGHVS, CDR2 FQNEAQ. Deletions cut 3 bases from V and 0 bases from J, with 19 bases between. The CDR3 consists of 18 residues. The CDR3 DNA is TGTGCCAGCAGCTTGAGGGAGTTTGGGACAATTAGCACAGATACGCAGTATTTT. This encodes CASSLREFGTISTDTQYF.

The chain employs TRBV10-3 and TRBJ2-7; 10 bases align to TRBD1. Germline V lookup: CDR1 ENHRY, CDR2 SYGVKD. Trimming removed 2 bases from V and 1 base from J; junction bases left unmatched: 5. The CDR3 runs to 16 residues. CDR3 coding DNA: TGTGCCATCAGTGAGCGGGGACAGGGGAGTTCCTACGAGCAGTACTTC. It yields the protein CAISERGQGSSYEQYF.

CDR3 in DNA: TGTGCCACGTGGGGGGGGACTAATGAAAAACTGTTTTTT. Translating it yields CATWGGTNEKLFF. The chain links TRBV28 to TRBJ1-4, with D possibly matching TRBD1 (5 bases). The CDR3 loop spans 13 amino acids. Germline V gene lookup returns CDR1 MDHEN and CDR2 SYDVKM. With 10 bases removed from V and 2 bases from J, the gap between germline ends came to 11 bases.

This clone occurred a few times. The V call is TRBV18, the J call TRBJ1-2, with D perhaps TRBD1 (5 bases). The CDR3 is made up of 11 amino acids. Trimming left V 5 bases short and J 13 bases short, with 14 bases between. Germline CDR1 is KGHSH and CDR2 is LQKENI. In DNA form, the CDR3 reads TGTGCCAGCTCATTCGACAGCCGAAGCACCTTC. Protein: CASSFDSRSTF.

This sequence joins TRBV10-1 and TRBJ1-1; D might be TRBD1 (6 bases). The germline gives CDR1 WNHNN, CDR2 SYGVQD (reference sequence). The germline V and J ends were trimmed by 3 bases and 6 bases, with 11 bases remaining between them. The CDR3 is made up of 13 amino acids. The CDR3 coding sequence is TGCGCCAGCAGTGAACAGGGAGTCGCTGAAGCTTTCTTT. Amino acids: CASSEQGVAEAFF.

The J gene is TRBJ1-1, the V gene TRBV9; 9 positions agree with TRBD1. Germline values: CDR1 SGDLS, CDR2 YYNGEE. The V gene end was trimmed by 0 bases and the J gene end by 3 bases; junction bases not matched to a gene: 6. CDR3 length: 16 residues. The CDR3 loop is CASSVVTGGIDTEAFF. CDR3 coding DNA: TGTGCCAGCAGCGTAGTGACAGGGGGTATTGACACTGAAGCTTTCTTT.

The chain has TRBV6-6 and TRBJ2-2, with unresolved D. In germline, CDR1 is MNHNY, CDR2 SVGAGI (reference sequence). Trimming removed 7 bases from V and 4 bases from J, with 10 bases in between. The length of the CDR3 is 13 residues. The CDR3 nucleotides are TGTGCCAGCACCCTAGTAAGCACCGGGGAGCTGTTTTTT. Translation: CASTLVSTGELFF.

The chain carries TRBV2 and TRBJ2-1; D gene unclear. This CDR3 has 15 amino acids. Germline CDR1 SNHLY, CDR2 FYNNEI. The V gene lost 7 bases and the J gene lost 0 bases, with 13 bases spanning the gap. The CDR3 loop reads CASKEPRSSYNEQFF. The CDR3 DNA follows: TGTGCCAGCAAGGAACCGCGGAGCTCCTACAATGAGCAGTTCTTC.

The CDR3 here is CASSSRLAGSNEQFF. For the CDR3, the DNA is TGTGCCAGCAGCAGCCGACTAGCGGGAAGTAATGAGCAGTTCTTC. This chain joins TRBV7-2 and TRBJ2-1; 11 nucleotides agree with TRBD2. This CDR3 has 15 residues. Germline CDR1 SGHTA, CDR2 FQGNSA. Trimming removed 5 bases from V and 7 bases from J; junction bases left unmatched: 7.

The sample holds one count of this clone. The V call is TRBV21-1, the J call TRBJ1-1. TRBV21-1 is reported as a pseudogene. The CDR3 covers 16 residues. The CDR3 region has the DNA TGTGCCAGCAGCGCCCACTATCAAGGCTCAAACACTGAAGCTTTCTTT. The encoded protein is CASSAHYQGSNTEAFF.

The chain recombines TRBV5-6 with TRBJ2-7; the D gene is possibly TRBD2 (6 bases). V lost 2 bases and J 2 bases, leaving 8 bases between the germline ends. CDR3 length: 13 residues. The V gene's germline CDR1 is SGHDT and CDR2 YYEEEE. CDR3 nucleotide sequence: TGTGCCAGCAGCTTAGGACTAACCTACGAGCAGTACTTC. As protein: CASSLGLTYEQYF.